A single sample gave rise to the 28 T cell receptor beta chains below, sequenced in a study of CD8 T cells in Susac syndrome (dated by TCRdb to between 2018 and 2021). Library preparation employed the immunoSEQ multiplex PCR assay. RNA was extracted using the RNeasy kit, and about 0.45 to 1 microgram was reverse transcribed with random hexamers. TCRdb trimmed the raw reads at Q25, called clones with MiXCR and kept productive beta chains. Each record represents a unique CDR3 protein, reported with the most common genes and DNA among its rows. The sample contains tens of thousands of distinct CDR3 sequences, roughly 90% of them found a single time. Around 0.49% of the sample is taken by the ten largest. Sequencing was done on a sample of CD8+ T cells from PBMCs. The receptor source for this set is a human donor with multiple sclerosis.

V gene TRBV7-8 combines with J gene TRBJ1-4; D uncertain. The CDR3 length is 15 residues. V was cut by 0 bases and J by 3 bases, with 8 bases left in between. Germline-derived CDR1 and CDR2 are SGHVS and FQNEAQ. The CDR3 DNA reads as TGTGCCAGCAGCTTAGCAGGGTTCCCTAATGAAAAACTGTTTTTT. This gives the protein CASSLAGFPNEKLFF.

This clonotype was seen only once. The J gene is TRBJ2-1, the V gene TRBV12-3 or TRBV12-4, with D unclear. This CDR3 contains 13 residues. Trimming pared 5 bases from V and 5 bases from J, leaving 10 bases between. CDR3: CASSQTSNNEQFF. CDR3 coding DNA: TGTGCCAGCAGTCAGACTTCGAACAATGAGCAGTTCTTC.

The CDR3 loop is CSARDFHRDRGSGYGYTF. The CDR3 DNA sequence: TGCAGTGCTAGAGATTTTCACCGGGACAGGGGCTCAGGCTATGGCTACACCTTC. The V gene is TRBV20-1, the J gene TRBJ1-2; 10 nucleotides line up with TRBD1. The germline gives CDR1 DFQATT, CDR2 SNEGSKA (reference sequence). Trimming at V came to 0 bases and at J to 4 bases, leaving 14 bases not matched to a gene. The CDR3 runs to 18 residues.

The rearrangement uses TRBV4-2 and TRBJ2-2, with D tentatively TRBD1 (5 bases). This CDR3 comprises 16 residues. V was trimmed by 1 base and J by 4 bases, leaving 13 bases between them. Per the germline V gene, CDR1 is LGHNA and CDR2 is YNFKEQ. Here the CDR3 reads CASSQGEGDGTGELFF. For the CDR3, the DNA is TGTGCCAGCAGCCAAGGTGAAGGGGATGGCACCGGGGAGCTGTTTTTT.

This sequence joins TRBV30 and TRBJ2-1, with 7 bases lining up with TRBD2. Germline lookup yields CDR1 GTSNPN and CDR2 SVGIG (reference sequence). The trim removed 7 bases at V and 2 bases at J, leaving 8 bases unmatched. This CDR3 region has 14 residues. In DNA, the CDR3 is TGTGCCTTCCATCTGGGGGGGGCCTACAATGAGCAGTTCTTC. Translated: CAFHLGGAYNEQFF.

CDR3 amino acids: CASSWPGTANTGELFF. In nucleotides, the CDR3 is TGCGCCAGCAGCTGGCCCGGGACAGCGAACACCGGGGAGCTGTTTTTT. V gene TRBV5-1 combines with J gene TRBJ2-2; 7 bases agree with TRBD1. CDR1 is SGHRS and CDR2 is YFSETQ in the germline V gene. Trimming cost V 3 bases and J 0 bases; bases outside gene matches: 5. The CDR3 covers 16 residues.

The rearrangement links TRBV7-6 to TRBJ2-3, with TRBD1 as a possible D gene (5 bases). The germline gives CDR1 SGHVS, CDR2 FNYEAQ. V shed 4 bases and J shed 3 bases, with 11 bases lying between them. This CDR3 spans 14 amino acids. The CDR3 DNA sequence: TGTGCCAGCAGCTCCCTTCAGGGTACAGATACGCAGTATTTT. Its translation: CASSSLQGTDTQYF. Full variable domain (remainder filled in from reference TRBV7-6 and TRBJ2-3): GAGVSQSPRYKVTKRGQDVALRCDPISGHVSLYWYRQALGQGPEFLTYFNYEAQQDKSGLPNDRFSAERPEGSISTLTIQRTEQRDSAMYRCASSSLQGTDTQYFGPGTRLTVL.

The chain carries TRBV24-1 and TRBJ2-1; D unresolved. The CDR3 is 13 amino acids. Germline V lookup: CDR1 KGHDR, CDR2 SFDVKD. The V end was cut by 1 base, the J end by 6 bases, with 6 bases between. In DNA, the CDR3 is TGTGCCACCAGTGATTTTACTCGCAATGAGCAGTTCTTC. It encodes CATSDFTRNEQFF.

This clonotype was found once. The V gene is TRBV4-3, the J gene TRBJ2-3; D not resolved. The V end lost 0 bases, the J end lost 0 bases, and 10 bases lay between the germline ends. CDR1 is LGHNA and CDR2 is YSLEER in the germline V gene. This CDR3 has 16 amino acids. The CDR3 DNA sequence: TGCGCCAGCAGCCAAGATGGGATTGCTAGCACAGATACGCAGTATTTT. It translates to CASSQDGIASTDTQYF.

This chain joins TRBV28 and TRBJ2-5, with 15 nucleotides matching TRBD2. J was trimmed by 4 bases and V by 5 bases; bases with no gene match: 5. CDR3 size: 16 residues. The germline gives CDR1 MDHEN, CDR2 SYDVKM. CDR3 coding DNA: TGTGCCAGCAGTGCGCCGGGACTAGCGGGAGGAGAGACCCAGTACTTC. This encodes CASSAPGLAGGETQYF.

This clonotype was observed a handful of times. This chain connects TRBV28 to TRBJ2-7; possible D gene TRBD2, 6 bases. CDR1 is MDHEN, CDR2 SYDVKM, per germline. Trimming left V 2 bases short and J 6 bases short, with 8 bases between. This CDR3 region has 12 residues. The CDR3 region has the DNA TGTGCCAGCAGTTTAGGCGGGGCCGAGCAGTACTTC. Translating it yields CASSLGGAEQYF.

The gene calls are TRBV4-3 and TRBJ2-7; 15 nucleotides line up with TRBD2. Germline lookup yields CDR1 LGHNA and CDR2 YSLEER. J was trimmed by 3 bases and V by 0 bases; bases with no gene match: 9. This CDR3 is 19 amino acids long. CDR3 sequence reads: CASSQDARTSGRAFYEQYF. DNA for the CDR3: TGCGCCAGCAGCCAAGACGCCAGGACTAGCGGGAGGGCTTTCTACGAGCAGTACTTC.

The V and J genes are TRBV9 and TRBJ2-1, with D possibly matching TRBD2 (5 bases). V dropped 4 bases and J dropped 10 bases, with 12 bases sitting between them. Per germline, CDR1 SGDLS and CDR2 YYNGEE. This CDR3 spans 12 amino acids. CDR3 sequence reads: CASSLMGVEQFF. CDR3 sequence (DNA): TGTGCCAGCAGCCTCATGGGAGTGGAGCAGTTCTTC. Full variable domain (missing parts from reference TRBV9 and TRBJ2-1): DSGVTQTPKHLITATGQRVTLRCSPRSGDLSVYWYQQSLDQGLQFLIQYYNGEERAKGNILERFSAQQFPDLHSELNLSSLELGDSALYFCASSLMGVEQFFGPGTRLTVL.

The chain links TRBV28 to TRBJ1-5, with TRBD1 matching over 7 bases. This CDR3 has 15 amino acids. The germline V gene has CDR1 MDHEN and CDR2 SYDVKM. V trimming: 6 bases; J trimming: 0 bases; junction bases outside the gene matches: 5. CDR3 amino acids: CASSPTGNSNQPQHF. The CDR3 DNA reads TGTGCCAGCAGCCCGACAGGGAATAGCAATCAGCCCCAGCATTTT.

CDR3 amino acids: CASRRGQNEQFF. The CDR3 coding sequence is TGTGCCAGCAGGAGGGGGCAGAATGAGCAGTTCTTC. The gene calls are TRBV2 and TRBJ2-1; 7 nucleotides align to TRBD1. CDR1 is SNHLY and CDR2 is FYNNEI in the germline V gene. V lost 6 bases, J lost 7 bases, and 3 bases stayed unmatched. CDR3 length: 12 residues.

This chain uses TRBV9 with TRBJ2-3, with 12 bases matching TRBD2. Per the germline V gene, CDR1 is SGDLS and CDR2 is YYNGEE. This CDR3 spans 15 amino acids. The V gene end was trimmed by 3 bases and the J gene end by 3 bases; junction bases not matched to a gene: 2. This CDR3 reads CASSASGRGTDTQYF. The CDR3 nucleotides read TGTGCCAGCAGCGCTAGCGGGAGGGGGACAGATACGCAGTATTTT.

The chain joins TRBV3-1 to TRBJ2-3, with 8 bases lining up with TRBD1. The CDR3 consists of 14 residues. V shed 7 bases and J 4 bases; nucleotides not matched to a gene: 7. CDR1 is LGHDT and CDR2 is YNNKEL in the germline V gene (reference sequence). The CDR3 DNA sequence: TGTGCCAGCACTCTCGACAGGGGTTCAGATACGCAGTATTTT. Translating gives CASTLDRGSDTQYF.

This chain connects TRBV30 to TRBJ1-6; weak D call: TRBD1 (6 bases). CDR1 and CDR2 (germline): GTSNPN, SVGIG (reference sequence). The CDR3 length is 15 residues. V was trimmed by 3 bases and J by 6 bases, leaving 15 bases between them. CDR3 amino acids: CAWSVSGQFNSPLHF. The DNA of the CDR3 is TGTGCCTGGAGCGTTTCAGGACAGTTTAATTCACCCCTCCACTTT. The complete variable domain, with remaining parts taken from reference TRBV30 and TRBJ1-6, reads SQTIHQWPATLVQPVGSPLSLECTVEGTSNPNLYWYRQAAGRGLQLLFYSVGIGQISSEVPQNLSASRPQDRQFILSSKKLLLSDSGFYLCAWSVSGQFNSPLHFGNGTRLTVT.

The chain combines TRBV2 with TRBJ2-7; the match to TRBD1 covers 7 bases. This CDR3 contains 15 residues. The junction had 9 bases not matched to a gene; V was cut back by 5 bases and J by 2 bases. The germline gives CDR1 SNHLY, CDR2 FYNNEI. Here the CDR3 DNA reads TGTGCCAGCAGTCCGACAGGGACAAAGGCCTACGAGCAGTACTTC. It encodes CASSPTGTKAYEQYF.

In its sample, this clonotype was seen a few times. The chain recombines TRBV7-3 with TRBJ2-7; D is perhaps TRBD1 (6 bases). With 4 bases removed from V and 4 bases from J, the gap between germline ends came to 11 bases. CDR3 length: 13 residues. CDR1 and CDR2 from the germline V gene are SGHTA and FQGTGA. DNA for the CDR3: TGTGCCAGCAGCTCTGGACAGTCTTACGAGCAGTACTTC. Its protein product is CASSSGQSYEQYF.

The chain is built from TRBV9 and TRBJ2-5, with 8 bases identical to TRBD2. CDR1 and CDR2 (germline): SGDLS, YYNGEE. The CDR3 is 14 amino acids. V lost 5 bases, J lost 5 bases, and 8 bases stayed unmatched. The CDR3 loop reads CASSESGSGETQYF. CDR3 sequence (DNA): TGTGCCAGCAGTGAGAGCGGGAGCGGTGAGACCCAGTACTTC.

The J gene is TRBJ2-1, the V gene TRBV9; 8 nucleotides match TRBD2. The CDR3 spans 14 residues. The germline gives CDR1 SGDLS, CDR2 YYNGEE. Losses at the gene ends were 0 bases for V and 5 bases for J; bases not matched to a gene: 1. For the CDR3, the DNA is TGTGCCAGCAGCGTAGGTAGCGGGGACAATGAGCAGTTCTTC. The encoded protein is CASSVGSGDNEQFF.

This sequence joins TRBV30 and TRBJ2-1, with 9 bases that match TRBD2. CDR1 is GTSNPN, CDR2 SVGIG, per germline (reference sequence). The J segment lost 5 bases and the V segment lost 4 bases, leaving 3 bases of the junction unmatched. This CDR3 has 13 amino acids. CDR3 sequence (DNA): TGTGCCTGGACTAGCGGGGACCACAATGAGCAGTTCTTC. Its translation is CAWTSGDHNEQFF.

V gene TRBV12-3 or TRBV12-4 combines with J gene TRBJ1-6; TRBD1 is a possible D gene (6 bases). Trimming removed 5 bases at V and 10 bases at J, with 9 bases between. The CDR3 spans 12 residues. The CDR3 here is CASSETGSPLHF. CDR3 nucleotide sequence: TGTGCCAGCAGTGAGACAGGATCACCCCTCCACTTT.

This clonotype has a single count. The chain links TRBV9 to TRBJ1-5, with no clear D. Germline assignment: CDR1 SGDLS and CDR2 YYNGEE. The CDR3 has 15 residues. V dropped 0 bases and J dropped 0 bases, with 7 bases sitting between them. CDR3 protein: CASSVGFNSNQPQHF. CDR3 in DNA: TGTGCCAGCAGCGTAGGTTTCAATAGCAATCAGCCCCAGCATTTT.

The table lists this clonotype with a count of one. The CDR3 loop is CASSYLGTANTEAFF. For the CDR3, the DNA is TGTGCCAGCAGTTACTTAGGGACAGCGAACACTGAAGCTTTCTTT. This chain joins TRBV6-5 and TRBJ1-1; 7 nucleotides match TRBD1. The germline V gene encodes CDR1 MNHEY and CDR2 SVGAGI. With 1 base clipped from V and 1 base from J, the junction kept 3 bases outside the gene matches. This CDR3 is built from 15 residues.

This clonotype was observed a handful of times. The rearrangement links TRBV4-1 to TRBJ2-7; D is unresolved. Germline values: CDR1 MGHRA, CDR2 YSYEKL. CDR3 length: 14 amino acids. The V end lost 5 bases, the J end lost 1 base, and 12 bases lay between the germline ends. CDR3 coding DNA: TGCGCCAGCAGCGAAAAGGGAATTTCCTACGAGCAGTACTTC. Protein: CASSEKGISYEQYF.

The V and J genes are TRBV11-2 and TRBJ2-7, with 8 bases that match TRBD1. This CDR3 is built from 18 residues. V was pared by 0 bases and J by 0 bases, with 10 bases of the junction left unmatched. Germline V gene sequence: CDR1 SGHAT, CDR2 FQNNGV. This chain's CDR3 is CASSLEIQRTGRSYEQYF. CDR3 bases: TGTGCCAGCAGCTTAGAGATCCAGAGGACAGGGCGCTCCTACGAGCAGTACTTC. The full variable domain, in which reference TRBV11-2 and TRBJ2-7 provide the parts outside the CDR3, is EAGVAQSPRYKIIEKRQSVAFWCNPISGHATLYWYQQILGQGPKLLIQFQNNGVVDDSQLPKDRFSAERLKGVDSTLKIQPAKLEDSAVYLCASSLEIQRTGRSYEQYFGPGTRLTVT.